The 25 T cell receptor beta chains in this list originate from one sample, sequenced in a study of cytomegalovirus exposure and HLA in healthy donors. The PCR employed 60 Vbeta primers together with 13 Jbeta primers. The protocol was immunoSEQ multiplex PCR, while the TCRdb copy is restricted to in-frame clones and leaves out a portion. The profile shows 75,000 to 90,000 clones, 65% to 80% of them singletons. Sequencing input: PBMCs. These receptor sequences come from a man aged 55 to 70 in good health and CMV-seronegative.

The chain joins TRBV27 to TRBJ1-2; a weak D match, TRBD1 (5 bases). The germline gives CDR1 MNHEY, CDR2 SMNVEV (reference sequence). The CDR3 is 16 residues long. V shed 0 bases and J shed 3 bases, with 14 bases lying between them. The CDR3 nucleotides are TGTGCCAGCAGTTTATCATCTGGAGGGGCCTACTATGGCTACACCTTC. Its translation: CASSLSSGGAYYGYTF.

This clone showed up just a few times. The chain is built from TRBV18 and TRBJ1-4; TRBD1 might be the D (6 bases). Trimming stripped 0 bases from V and 7 bases from J, with 12 bases between. CDR3 length equals 15 residues. Germline V gene sequence: CDR1 KGHSH, CDR2 LQKENI. Written as DNA, the CDR3 is TGTGCCAGCTCACCACCATCACAGGGCGGTGAAAAACTGTTTTTT. It encodes CASSPPSQGGEKLFF.

V usage is TRBV5-8 and J usage is TRBJ1-2, with TRBD1 matching over 8 bases. CDR3 length: 17 residues. The trim removed 2 bases at V and 4 bases at J, leaving 13 bases unmatched. Germline-derived CDR1 and CDR2 are SGHTS and YDEGEE. Here the CDR3 reads CASSFPGEDRALYGYTF. The CDR3 bases are TGTGCCAGCAGCTTCCCCGGGGAGGACAGGGCTCTCTATGGCTACACCTTC. Full variable domain (rest looked up from reference TRBV5-8 and TRBJ1-2): EAGVTQSPTHLIKTRGQQATLRCSPISGHTSVYWYQQALGLGLQFLLWYDEGEERNRGNFPPRFSGRQFPNYSSELNVNALELEDSALYLCASSFPGEDRALYGYTFGSGTRLTVV.

The rearrangement joins TRBV4-1 to TRBJ1-2, with 10 bases matching TRBD1. This CDR3 has 12 residues. After removal of 8 bases from V and 6 bases from J, the junction contained 3 bases not matched to a gene. From germline, CDR1 is MGHRA and CDR2 YSYEKL. The CDR3 nucleotides are TGCGCCAGCCAGGGGACAGGGGATGGCTACACCTTC. It encodes CASQGTGDGYTF.

This rearrangement joins TRBV5-1 to TRBJ1-3; TRBD1 matches 8 bases. The V segment lost 3 bases and the J segment 0 bases; nucleotides outside the gene matches: 5. There are 16 residues in the CDR3. Germline V gene sequence: CDR1 SGHRS, CDR2 YFSETQ. Here the CDR3 DNA reads TGCGCCAGCAGCTCGGGACAGGCGAACTCTGGAAACACCATATATTTT. It translates to CASSSGQANSGNTIYF.

This clone was observed a single time. CDR3 DNA sequence: TGTGCCAGCAGTGGAAATACGAAAGGGAGTTTCGCCGGGGAGCTGTTTTTT. It translates to CASSGNTKGSFAGELFF. V gene TRBV2 combines with J gene TRBJ2-2; weak D call: TRBD2 (5 bases). Per the germline V gene, CDR1 is SNHLY and CDR2 is FYNNEI. V lost 4 bases and J lost 6, with 21 bases in between. The length of the CDR3 is 17 residues.

The chain employs TRBV18 and TRBJ1-5; 7 nucleotides align to TRBD1. J lost 6 bases, V lost 3 bases, and 2 bases had no gene match. CDR1 and CDR2 (germline): KGHSH, LQKENI. This CDR3 is 13 amino acids long. DNA of the CDR3: TGTGCCAGCTCACCGGGGGACAGTCAGCCCCAGCATTTT. Amino acids: CASSPGDSQPQHF.

This chain uses TRBV30 with TRBJ1-2, with a possible D match to TRBD1 (6 bases). This CDR3 is built from 15 residues. V was cut by 3 bases and J by 1 base, with 15 bases left in between. Germline CDR1 is GTSNPN and CDR2 is SVGIG (reference sequence). The chain's CDR3 is CAWSGGTRDNYGYTF. The CDR3, as DNA: TGTGCCTGGAGCGGGGGGACACGCGATAACTATGGCTACACCTTC.

The gene calls are TRBV9 and TRBJ1-1; perhaps TRBD1 as D (6 bases). CDR1 SGDLS and CDR2 YYNGEE come from the germline V gene. V was trimmed by 3 bases and J by 4 bases, leaving 10 bases between them. This CDR3 region has 13 residues. The CDR3 here is CASSAGGPTEAFF. As DNA, the CDR3 is TGTGCCAGCAGCGCGGGGGGCCCCACTGAAGCTTTCTTT. Looking up the rest from reference TRBV9 and TRBJ1-1 gives the full variable domain: DSGVTQTPKHLITATGQRVTLRCSPRSGDLSVYWYQQSLDQGLQFLIQYYNGEERAKGNILERFSAQQFPDLHSELNLSSLELGDSALYFCASSAGGPTEAFFGQGTRLTVV.

The rearrangement joins TRBV6-1 to TRBJ2-7; the match to TRBD1 covers 8 bases. V trimming: 4 bases; J trimming: 0 bases; junction bases outside the gene matches: 8. Germline V lookup: CDR1 MNHNS, CDR2 SASEGT. The CDR3 is 16 residues long. The CDR3 protein is CASSALTGALSYEQYF. DNA for the CDR3: TGTGCCAGCAGTGCCCTGACAGGGGCCCTCTCCTACGAGCAGTACTTC.

This clone was seen a few times. This chain uses TRBV19 with TRBJ1-5; no clear D gene. From germline, CDR1 is LNHDA and CDR2 SQIVND (reference sequence). Trimming stripped 6 bases from V and 3 bases from J, with 18 bases between. This CDR3 is 16 amino acids long. The CDR3 reads CASSWAGRQVNQPQHF. CDR3 nucleotide sequence: TGTGCCAGTAGCTGGGCCGGGAGGCAGGTCAATCAGCCCCAGCATTTT. Variable domain in full (rest from reference TRBV19 and TRBJ1-5): DGGITQSPKYLFRKEGQNVTLSCEQNLNHDAMYWYRQDPGQGLRLIYYSQIVNDFQKGDIAEGYSVSREKKESFPLTVTSAQKNPTAFYLCASSWAGRQVNQPQHFGDGTRLSIL.

The V call is TRBV5-5, the J call TRBJ2-7; 9 bases are shared with TRBD1. J lost 3 bases, V lost 4 bases, and 8 bases had no gene match. CDR1 SGHKS and CDR2 YYEKEE come from the germline V gene (reference sequence). The CDR3 is made up of 15 amino acids. DNA for the CDR3: TGTGCCAGCAGCGGATCCGGGACAGGGTACTACGAGCAGTACTTC. Its protein product is CASSGSGTGYYEQYF.

This clone was counted between two and nine times. V usage is TRBV2 and J usage is TRBJ2-1, with D possibly matching TRBD2 (6 bases). The CDR3 extends over 16 amino acids. Between the trimmed V and J ends, which lost 7 bases and 1 base, there was a span of 17 bases. Germline CDR1 and CDR2: SNHLY and FYNNEI. The chain's CDR3 is CASTPIWGESYNEQFF. The CDR3 nucleotides are TGTGCCAGCACCCCAATATGGGGGGAATCCTACAATGAGCAGTTCTTC.

The chain recombines TRBV2 with TRBJ1-2; 7 bases agree with TRBD1. The CDR3 is 15 residues long. Germline values: CDR1 SNHLY, CDR2 FYNNEI. V lost 4 bases and J lost 7; bases outside the gene matches: 12. In DNA form, the CDR3 reads TGTGCCAGCAGTGCCTCCCCCCCCGACAGGGCTGGCTACACCTTC. This translates into CASSASPPDRAGYTF.

This chain uses TRBV5-1 with TRBJ1-1, with D maybe TRBD1 (6 bases). The V end was cut by 0 bases, the J end by 0 bases, with 9 bases between. Germline-derived CDR1 and CDR2 are SGHRS and YFSETQ. CDR3 length equals 15 residues. The CDR3 protein is CASSLVQGMNTEAFF. CDR3 nucleotide sequence: TGCGCCAGCAGCTTGGTGCAGGGGATGAACACTGAAGCTTTCTTT.

The CDR3 sequence: CATSRGQGDQETQYF. Here the CDR3 DNA reads TGTGCCACCAGCAGAGGACAGGGGGACCAAGAGACCCAGTACTTC. The genes are TRBV15 and TRBJ2-5, with 9 bases matching TRBD1. The V segment lost 1 base and the J segment 0 bases; nucleotides outside the gene matches: 0. This CDR3 has 15 residues. Germline CDR1 reads LNHNV; CDR2 reads YYDKDF (reference sequence). Filled out from reference TRBV15 and TRBJ2-5, the complete variable domain reads DAMVIQNPRYQVTQFGKPVTLSCSQTLNHNVMYWYQQKSSQAPKLLFHYYDKDFNNEADTPDNFQSRRPNTSFCFLDIRSPGLGDTAMYLCATSRGQGDQETQYFGPGTRLLVL.

The chain is built from TRBV5-1 and TRBJ2-3, with D perhaps matching TRBD2 (5 bases). Germline lookup yields CDR1 SGHRS and CDR2 YFSETQ. V dropped 7 bases and J dropped 0 bases, with 12 bases sitting between them. The CDR3 spans 14 residues. The CDR3 sequence: CASYHSESTDTQYF. CDR3 coding DNA: TGCGCCAGCTACCATAGCGAAAGCACAGATACGCAGTATTTT.

The chain combines TRBV9 with TRBJ2-5; no clear D gene. CDR1 is SGDLS, CDR2 YYNGEE, per germline. The CDR3 contains 13 residues. V dropped 1 base and J dropped 4 bases, with 8 bases sitting between them. CDR3 DNA: TGTGCCAGCAGCGTATCCTCGGGAGAGACCCAGTACTTC. Protein: CASSVSSGETQYF. Using reference TRBV9 and TRBJ2-5 for the parts outside the CDR3, the full variable domain is DSGVTQTPKHLITATGQRVTLRCSPRSGDLSVYWYQQSLDQGLQFLIQYYNGEERAKGNILERFSAQQFPDLHSELNLSSLELGDSALYFCASSVSSGETQYFGPGTRLLVL.

V and J are TRBV11-2 and TRBJ1-5; maybe TRBD1 (5 bases). CDR1 is SGHAT, CDR2 FQNNGV, per germline. The CDR3 extends over 15 amino acids. V lost 2 bases and J lost 6, with 14 bases in between. DNA for the CDR3: TGTGCCAGCAGCTTATCTGGCAGGGTCGGTCAGCCCCAGCATTTT. It translates to CASSLSGRVGQPQHF.

The count of this clone is one. This sequence joins TRBV1 and TRBJ1-1. TRBV1 is listed as a pseudogene. This CDR3 contains 14 residues. The CDR3 DNA follows: TGCACCAGCAGACTGGGAGGGCGGGACACTGAAGCTTTCTTT. Encoded protein: CTSRLGGRDTEAFF.

This clone has more than one count but fewer than ten. The chain employs TRBV6-5 and TRBJ1-3; D gene uncertain. The V end was cut by 0 bases, the J end by 7 bases, with 13 bases between. The germline CDR1 and CDR2 sequences are MNHEY and SVGAGI. There are 15 residues in the CDR3. The DNA of the CDR3 is TGTGCCAGCAGTTACTCGAGGCAGCCTAGGAACACCATATATTTT. Protein sequence: CASSYSRQPRNTIYF.

V and J are TRBV4-2 and TRBJ2-7, with a possible D match to TRBD1 (6 bases). This CDR3 is built from 16 residues. The V end was cut by 1 base, the J end by 4 bases, with 17 bases between. The germline V gene has CDR1 LGHNA and CDR2 YNFKEQ. CDR3 coding DNA: TGTGCCAGCAGCCAAGTGGGGGCCCAAGGCCCGTACGAGCAGTACTTC. It encodes CASSQVGAQGPYEQYF.

CDR3 amino acids: CASSLYGRVSNQPQHF. The CDR3 region has the DNA TGTGCCAGCAGCTTATATGGCAGGGTGAGCAATCAGCCCCAGCATTTT. The rearrangement joins TRBV7-8 to TRBJ1-5; tentative D call: TRBD1 (5 bases). The CDR3 is made up of 16 amino acids. The V gene's germline CDR1 is SGHVS and CDR2 FQNEAQ. Deletions cut 2 bases from V and 1 base from J, with 12 bases between. Looking up the rest from reference TRBV7-8 and TRBJ1-5 gives the full variable domain: GAGVSQSPRYKVAKRGQDVALRCDPISGHVSLFWYQQALGQGPEFLTYFQNEAQLDKSGLPSDRFFAERPEGSVSTLKIQRTQQEDSAVYLCASSLYGRVSNQPQHFGDGTRLSIL.

By share of the sample, this clone is large (0.1 to 1%). The rearrangement uses TRBV30 and TRBJ1-1; TRBD1 might be the D (6 bases). Trimming cost V 2 bases and J 4 bases, with 11 bases left between them. CDR1 and CDR2 (germline): GTSNPN, SVGIG (reference sequence). The CDR3 extends over 13 amino acids. Here the CDR3 DNA reads TGTGCCTGGAGTCGGGGGGGCCGCACTGAAGCTTTCTTT. Protein: CAWSRGGRTEAFF. The full variable domain, with the rest looked up from reference TRBV30 and TRBJ1-1, is SQTIHQWPATLVQPVGSPLSLECTVEGTSNPNLYWYRQAAGRGLQLLFYSVGIGQISSEVPQNLSASRPQDRQFILSSKKLLLSDSGFYLCAWSRGGRTEAFFGQGTRLTVV.

This chain links TRBV4-2 with TRBJ2-7, with TRBD2 matching over 15 bases. In germline, CDR1 is LGHNA, CDR2 YNFKEQ. Unmatched junction bases numbered 7, after V lost 1 base and J lost 6 bases. The CDR3 is 17 amino acids. DNA for the CDR3: TGTGCCAGCAGCCAAGTCCGGACTAGCGGGGGGGCTGGCGAGCAGTACTTC. Translation: CASSQVRTSGGAGEQYF.